This TCR beta chain stems from a study of cytomegalovirus exposure and HLA in healthy donors. Study-level results: The classifier reportedly diagnosed cytomegalovirus status with high sensitivity and specificity. Altogether, around 160 TCR beta chains were recorded as cytomegalovirus-associated.

CDR3 length: 16 residues. Germline V gene sequence: CDR1 MNHEY, CDR2 SVGAGI. The V and J ends lost 4 bases and 4 bases, in that order; junction bases with no gene match: 9. Comment on this clone: Its specificity is unknown.

Sequencing used immunoSEQ multiplex PCR; TCRdb keeps in-frame clones, though not all of them. Counted here are roughly 120,000 clones, 86% occurring once; the ten biggest clones make up roughly 5.3%. This TCR was sampled from a man younger than 30 in good health and CMV-seronegative. This rearrangement joins TRBV6-5 to TRBJ1-3; 8 bases line up with TRBD1. Sequenced: PBMCs. The DNA for the CDR3 is TGTGCCAGCAGTTTGACAGGGGTGAATTTAGGAAACACCATATATTTT. Protein: CASSLTGVNLGNTIYF.